The entry that follows covers one TCR beta chain sequence. What it binds is not known. The data originate from a study of cytomegalovirus exposure and HLA in healthy donors. Points from the study as a whole: Within the approximately 110 validation repertoires, first-cohort TCR clusters tended to co-occur, according to a later analysis. A few CMV-associated chains proved CMV antigen-specific in vitro. Most TCR sequences were seen very rarely across donors, but some public TCRs occurred in many.

This CDR3 comprises 16 residues. After removal of 3 bases from V and 4 bases from J, the junction contained 10 bases not matched to a gene. Germline V CDR1 and CDR2: SEHNR, FQNEAQ (reference sequence). Measured with immunoSEQ multiplex PCR; TCRdb has only the in-frame clones, and not every one. The table has some 140,000 clones, 80% to 90% seen once. The sequence was collected from a woman in her 30s in good health and CMV-seronegative. The specimen sequenced was PBMCs. The chain uses TRBV7-9 and TRBJ1-2, with 8 bases that match TRBD1. CDR3 region: CASSFGQGASGYGYTF. Written as DNA, the CDR3 is TGTGCCAGCAGCTTTGGGCAGGGGGCCTCCGGCTATGGCTACACCTTC.